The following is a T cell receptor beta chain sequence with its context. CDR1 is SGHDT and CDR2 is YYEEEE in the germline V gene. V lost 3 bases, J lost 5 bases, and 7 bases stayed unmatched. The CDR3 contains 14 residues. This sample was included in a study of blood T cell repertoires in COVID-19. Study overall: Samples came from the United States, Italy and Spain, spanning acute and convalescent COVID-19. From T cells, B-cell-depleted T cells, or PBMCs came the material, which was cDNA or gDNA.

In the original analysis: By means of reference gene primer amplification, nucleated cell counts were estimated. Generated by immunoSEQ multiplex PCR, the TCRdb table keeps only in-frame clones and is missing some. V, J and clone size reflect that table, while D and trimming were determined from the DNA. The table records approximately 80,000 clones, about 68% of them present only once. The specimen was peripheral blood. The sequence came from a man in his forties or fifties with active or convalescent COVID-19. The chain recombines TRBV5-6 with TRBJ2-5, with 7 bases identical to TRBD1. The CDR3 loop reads CASSSRQGGETQYF. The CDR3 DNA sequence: TGTGCCAGCAGCTCTAGACAGGGCGGGGAGACCCAGTACTTC.